Following are 9 T cell receptor beta chains from one sample sequenced in a study of T cell responses to AZD1222 COVID-19 vaccine. The method was immunoSEQ multiplex PCR; TCRdb's version includes in-frame clones alone and lacks a portion of them. The profile shows around 92,000 clones, 86% of them singletons. Sequencing was performed on peripheral blood, taken on day 0 of AZD1222 vaccination. These receptors originate from an adult in good health.

The chain couples TRBV29-1 to TRBJ2-6; D not certain. V was pared by 6 bases and J by 3 bases, with 9 bases between. The length of the CDR3 is 13 residues. In germline, CDR1 is SQVTM, CDR2 ANQGSEA. DNA for the CDR3: TGCAGCGTCCAGGTGGTTGGGGCCAACGTCCTGACTTTC. This codes for CSVQVVGANVLTF.

The chain links TRBV12-3 or TRBV12-4 to TRBJ1-1; 7 bases align to TRBD1. V lost 6 bases, J lost 3 bases, and 4 bases stayed unmatched. The CDR3 runs 13 residues. CDR3 sequence: CASSRQGDTEAFF. In DNA form, the CDR3 reads TGTGCCAGCAGCAGACAGGGAGACACTGAAGCTTTCTTT.

This clone was picked up one time. The rearrangement links TRBV27 to TRBJ1-1; weak D call: TRBD1 (5 bases). The V gene lost 0 bases and the J gene lost 2 bases, with 13 bases spanning the gap. Germline assignment: CDR1 MNHEY and CDR2 SMNVEV (reference sequence). The CDR3 extends over 16 amino acids. CDR3 loop: CASSLSGRGINTEAFF. In DNA, the CDR3 is TGTGCCAGCAGTTTATCAGGGAGGGGTATCAACACTGAAGCTTTCTTT.

The chain is built from TRBV2 and TRBJ2-1; 13 nucleotides align to TRBD2. The CDR3 is made up of 17 amino acids. V shed 6 bases and J 4 bases; nucleotides not matched to a gene: 9. Germline V lookup: CDR1 SNHLY, CDR2 FYNNEI. CDR3 in DNA: TGTGCCAGCAGCTCCGGACTAGCGGGAGACGTTTACAATGAGCAGTTCTTC. It yields the protein CASSSGLAGDVYNEQFF. Full variable domain (remainder filled in from reference TRBV2 and TRBJ2-1): EPEVTQTPSHQVTQMGQEVILRCVPISNHLYFYWYRQILGQKVEFLVSFYNNEISEKSEIFDDQFSVERPDGSNFTLKIRSTKLEDSAMYFCASSSGLAGDVYNEQFFGPGTRLTVL.

In this sample, this clone turned up a few times. The genes are TRBV7-8 and TRBJ1-3; D is ambiguous. CDR1 is SGHVS and CDR2 is FQNEAQ in the germline V gene. Trimming left V 1 base short and J 0 bases short, with 7 bases between. CDR3 size: 15 residues. In DNA form, the CDR3 reads TGTGCCAGCAGCTTAGGGAGCCGCTCTGGAAACACCATATATTTT. Its translation: CASSLGSRSGNTIYF.

This sequence joins TRBV6-6 and TRBJ1-5, with D hard to call. Per the germline V gene, CDR1 is MNHNY and CDR2 is SVGAGI (reference sequence). V lost 6 bases to trimming and J lost 5 bases, with 17 bases between them. The CDR3 length is 15 residues. The CDR3 nucleotides are TGTGCCAGCAGCCTCCTGGGCCTGCCCGATCAGCCCCAGCATTTT. Its translation is CASSLLGLPDQPQHF.

V gene TRBV7-2 combines with J gene TRBJ2-5; D is perhaps TRBD1 (5 bases). Germline assignment: CDR1 SGHTA and CDR2 FQGNSA. V was shortened by 4 bases and J by 0 bases, with 9 bases between the two germline ends. This CDR3 contains 14 residues. The CDR3 DNA reads TGTGCCAGCAGCTCTACAGGTTACCAAGAGACCCAGTACTTC. It yields the protein CASSSTGYQETQYF.

The V gene is TRBV6-6, the J gene TRBJ2-1; D unresolved. This CDR3 is 11 amino acids long. Germline CDR1 reads MNHNY; CDR2 reads SVGAGI (reference sequence). V was trimmed by 7 bases and J by 6 bases, leaving 7 bases between them. The CDR3 spells CASTQVNEQFF. The CDR3 DNA is TGTGCCAGCACCCAAGTCAATGAGCAGTTCTTC.

The J gene is TRBJ1-1, the V gene TRBV27, with D perhaps TRBD1 (6 bases). V gave up 4 bases and J gave up 6 bases, with 24 bases separating them. From germline, CDR1 is MNHEY and CDR2 SMNVEV (reference sequence). This CDR3 is 17 amino acids long. CDR3 sequence: CASSSSGTLGGSAEAFF. The CDR3 DNA follows: TGTGCCAGCAGTTCCTCCGGGACATTGGGTGGGTCAGCTGAAGCTTTCTTT.